Each of the 8 T cell receptor beta chains below was sequenced from the same sample in a study of Ad26.COV2.S vaccination and SARS-CoV-2 variants. Libraries were prepared by immunoSEQ multiplex PCR; TCRdb keeps only in-frame clonotypes and omits some of them. The repertoire has approximately 480,000 clones, around 88% of them found once; the top ten carry 9.5% to 15%. Documented treatment: about 20 received Ad26.COV2.S at low or high dose, single or two shots; 5 received placebo; per-sample allocation not given. Sampling occurred on day 63 after the first vaccine or placebo injection. The sample in question was peripheral blood, obtained in a trial of Ad26.COV2.S vaccine versus placebo. The receptors shown here come from a person aged 18-60 years who received the Ad26.COV2.S COVID-19 vaccine or a placebo.

This clone was seen only a few times. This chain joins TRBV15 and TRBJ2-6, with no clear D. Trimming cost V 5 bases and J 0 bases, with 8 bases left between them. Looked up from germline, CDR1 is LNHNV and CDR2 is YYDKDF (reference sequence). CDR3 size: 15 residues. CDR3 residues: CATSYSGSGANVLTF. The CDR3 DNA is TGTGCCACCAGCTACAGTGGCTCTGGGGCCAACGTCCTGACTTTC.

This chain links TRBV19 with TRBJ1-5, with TRBD1 matching 7 bases. V trimming: 7 bases; J trimming: 2 bases; junction bases outside the gene matches: 8. The CDR3 runs 15 residues. Germline V gene lookup returns CDR1 LNHDA and CDR2 SQIVND (reference sequence). CDR3 in DNA: TGTGCCAGTACCCTACGGACAGGTGGCAATCAGCCCCAGCATTTT. It codes for CASTLRTGGNQPQHF.

For the CDR3, the DNA is TGTGCCATCCGGAATAATGTAAATTCCTACAATGAGCAGTTCTTC. This encodes CAIRNNVNSYNEQFF. The chain is built from TRBV10-3 and TRBJ2-1, with D unresolved. V gave up 8 bases and J gave up 1 base, with 15 bases separating them. Germline lookup yields CDR1 ENHRY and CDR2 SYGVKD. This CDR3 is 15 amino acids long.

CDR3: CASSESSGRPTEAFF. The CDR3 DNA reads TGTGCCAGCAGTGAATCCTCAGGCAGACCCACTGAAGCTTTCTTT. The gene calls are TRBV25-1 and TRBJ1-1; D gene unclear. Germline V CDR1 and CDR2: MGHDK, SYGVNS. This CDR3 region has 15 residues. Trimming shortened V by 1 base and J by 4 bases, and 13 bases separated the two germline ends.

This rearrangement joins TRBV30 to TRBJ1-2; the match to TRBD1 covers 9 bases. Per the germline V gene, CDR1 is GTSNPN and CDR2 is SVGIG (reference sequence). The CDR3 consists of 14 residues. The V gene end was trimmed by 4 bases and the J gene end by 7 bases; junction bases not matched to a gene: 10. This CDR3 is CAWMAGTGPPGYTF. Here the CDR3 DNA reads TGTGCCTGGATGGCCGGGACAGGGCCCCCTGGCTACACCTTC.

The rearrangement uses TRBV7-6 and TRBJ1-1, with D unclear. Trimming took off 3 bases at V and 5 bases at J, with 10 bases between the two ends. CDR1 is SGHVS and CDR2 is FNYEAQ in the germline V gene. The CDR3 sequence is 13 residues long. CDR3 amino acids: CASSFGVWTEAFF. Written as DNA, the CDR3 is TGTGCCAGCAGCTTTGGGGTATGGACTGAAGCTTTCTTT.

V and J are TRBV28 and TRBJ2-1; no firm D call. Between the trimmed V and J ends, which lost 10 bases and 0 bases, there was a span of 16 bases. This CDR3 has 15 amino acids. The V gene's germline CDR1 is MDHEN and CDR2 SYDVKM. CDR3 sequence reads: CATAPPIPSYNEQFF. In DNA, the CDR3 is TGTGCCACCGCACCCCCCATACCCTCCTACAATGAGCAGTTCTTC.

The chain is built from TRBV5-1 and TRBJ2-2; D is unclear. V shed 0 bases and J shed 0 bases, with 6 bases lying between them. This CDR3 contains 15 residues. Germline V lookup: CDR1 SGHRS, CDR2 YFSETQ. CDR3 coding DNA: TGCGCCAGCAGCTTGGTTAGAACGAACACCGGGGAGCTGTTTTTT. Its protein is CASSLVRTNTGELFF.